In this sample, the clone carrying this T cell receptor beta chain turned up a few times. Its antigen is as yet unknown. The data originate from a study of T cell repertoires in cytomegalovirus infection. Whole-study findings and limits: The ex vivo response showed dominance by HLA-C-restricted CMV-specific TCR beta clonotypes.

Each CDR3 protein is one row after TCRdb ran MiXCR on the reads. In the table there are fewer than 550,000 distinct CDR3 sequences, approximately 17% of which are singletons. This receptor was taken from a human donor in good health (CMV status not recorded). Some clones in this sample may be carry-over from other donors' samples. Sequenced material: CD8+ T cells from PBMCs.

CDR3 bases: TGTGCCACTAGGGACAGGGTATACGAGCAGTACTTC. Translating it yields CATRDRVYEQYF. This chain links TRBV11-2 with TRBJ2-7; 9 positions match TRBD1. CDR1 and CDR2 (germline): SGHAT, FQNNGV. Trimming took 10 bases from V and 4 from J; bases not matched to a gene: 5. This CDR3 is built from 12 residues.